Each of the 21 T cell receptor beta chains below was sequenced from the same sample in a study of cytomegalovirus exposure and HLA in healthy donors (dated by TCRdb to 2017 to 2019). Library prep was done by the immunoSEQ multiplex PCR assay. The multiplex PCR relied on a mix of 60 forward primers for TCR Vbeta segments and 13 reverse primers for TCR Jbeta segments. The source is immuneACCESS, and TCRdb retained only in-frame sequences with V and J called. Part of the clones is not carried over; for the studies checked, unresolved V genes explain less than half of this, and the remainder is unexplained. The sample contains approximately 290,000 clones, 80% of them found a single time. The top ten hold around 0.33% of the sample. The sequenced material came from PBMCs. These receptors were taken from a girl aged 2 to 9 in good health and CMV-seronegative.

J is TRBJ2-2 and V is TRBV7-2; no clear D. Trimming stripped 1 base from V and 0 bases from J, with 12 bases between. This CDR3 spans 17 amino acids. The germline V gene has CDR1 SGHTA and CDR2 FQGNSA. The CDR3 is CASSLESALTNTGELFF. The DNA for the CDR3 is TGTGCCAGCAGCTTAGAGAGTGCTCTTACGAACACCGGGGAGCTGTTTTTT.

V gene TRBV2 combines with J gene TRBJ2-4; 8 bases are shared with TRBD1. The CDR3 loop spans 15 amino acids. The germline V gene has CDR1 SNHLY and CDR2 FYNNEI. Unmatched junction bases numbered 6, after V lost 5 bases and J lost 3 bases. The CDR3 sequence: CASSTDRVGKNIQYF. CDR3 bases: TGTGCCAGCAGTACGGACAGGGTTGGCAAAAACATTCAGTACTTC.

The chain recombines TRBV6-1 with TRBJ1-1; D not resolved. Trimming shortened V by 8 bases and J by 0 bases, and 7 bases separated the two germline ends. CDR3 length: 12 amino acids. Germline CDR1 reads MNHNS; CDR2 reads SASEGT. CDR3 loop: CASRWLNTEAFF. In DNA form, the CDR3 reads TGTGCCAGCCGATGGCTGAACACTGAAGCTTTCTTT.

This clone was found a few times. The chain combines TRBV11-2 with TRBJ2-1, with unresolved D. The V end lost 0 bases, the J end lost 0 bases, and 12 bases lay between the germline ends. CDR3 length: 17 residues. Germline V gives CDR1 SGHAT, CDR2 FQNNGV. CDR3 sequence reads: CASSLDSISFSYNEQFF. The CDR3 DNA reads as TGTGCCAGCAGCTTAGATAGTATTAGTTTCTCCTACAATGAGCAGTTCTTC.

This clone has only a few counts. The CDR3 DNA reads as TGTGCCAGCAGCCAAGGTCGACTAGCGGGAAGCTACAATGAGCAGTTCTTC. Amino acid sequence: CASSQGRLAGSYNEQFF. V gene TRBV4-2 combines with J gene TRBJ2-1, with 11 bases aligning to TRBD2. Trimming removed 1 base from V and 3 bases from J; junction bases left unmatched: 5. Germline CDR1 LGHNA, CDR2 YNFKEQ. The CDR3 covers 17 residues.

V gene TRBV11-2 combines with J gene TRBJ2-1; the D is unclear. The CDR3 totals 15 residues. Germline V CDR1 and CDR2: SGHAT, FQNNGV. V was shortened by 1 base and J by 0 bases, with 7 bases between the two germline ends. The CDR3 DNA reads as TGTGCCAGCAGCTTAGGTGAGAGCTCCTACAATGAGCAGTTCTTC. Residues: CASSLGESSYNEQFF. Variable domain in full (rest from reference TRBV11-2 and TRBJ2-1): EAGVAQSPRYKIIEKRQSVAFWCNPISGHATLYWYQQILGQGPKLLIQFQNNGVVDDSQLPKDRFSAERLKGVDSTLKIQPAKLEDSAVYLCASSLGESSYNEQFFGPGTRLTVL.

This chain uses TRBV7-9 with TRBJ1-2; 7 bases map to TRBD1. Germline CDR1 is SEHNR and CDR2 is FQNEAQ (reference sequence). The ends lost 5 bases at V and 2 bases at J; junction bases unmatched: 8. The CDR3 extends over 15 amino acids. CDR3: CASSGVRDRNYGYTF. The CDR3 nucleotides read TGTGCCAGCAGCGGCGTCCGGGACAGAAACTATGGCTACACCTTC.

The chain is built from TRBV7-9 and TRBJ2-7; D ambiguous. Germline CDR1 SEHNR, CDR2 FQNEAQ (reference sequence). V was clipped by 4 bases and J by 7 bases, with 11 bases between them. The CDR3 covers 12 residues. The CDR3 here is CASSSWVEEQYF. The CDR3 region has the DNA TGTGCCAGCAGCTCTTGGGTGGAGGAGCAGTACTTC.

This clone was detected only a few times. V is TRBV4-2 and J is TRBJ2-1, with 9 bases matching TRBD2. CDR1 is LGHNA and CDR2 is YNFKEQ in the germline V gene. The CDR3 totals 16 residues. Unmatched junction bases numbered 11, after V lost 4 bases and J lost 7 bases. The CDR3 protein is CASSPAGRGGENEQFF. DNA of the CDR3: TGTGCCAGCAGCCCGGCGGGGCGGGGGGGCGAAAATGAGCAGTTCTTC.

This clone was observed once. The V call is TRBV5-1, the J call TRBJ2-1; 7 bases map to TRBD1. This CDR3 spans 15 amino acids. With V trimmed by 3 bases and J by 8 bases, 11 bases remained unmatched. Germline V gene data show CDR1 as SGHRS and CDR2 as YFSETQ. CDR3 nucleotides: TGCGCCAGCAGCTGGCCCGGGACAGCCGGCGATGAGCAGTTCTTC. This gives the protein CASSWPGTAGDEQFF. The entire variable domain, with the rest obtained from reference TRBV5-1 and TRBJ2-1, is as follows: KAGVTQTPRYLIKTRGQQVTLSCSPISGHRSVSWYQQTPGQGLQFLFEYFSETQRNKGNFPGRFSGRQFSNSRSEMNVSTLELGDSALYLCASSWPGTAGDEQFFGPGTRLTVL.

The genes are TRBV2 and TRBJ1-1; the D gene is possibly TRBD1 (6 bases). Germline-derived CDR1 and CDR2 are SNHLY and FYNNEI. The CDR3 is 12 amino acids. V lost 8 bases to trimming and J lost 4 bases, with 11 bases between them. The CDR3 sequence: CASAGAGTEAFF. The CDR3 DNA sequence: TGTGCCAGCGCAGGGGCGGGCACTGAAGCTTTCTTT.

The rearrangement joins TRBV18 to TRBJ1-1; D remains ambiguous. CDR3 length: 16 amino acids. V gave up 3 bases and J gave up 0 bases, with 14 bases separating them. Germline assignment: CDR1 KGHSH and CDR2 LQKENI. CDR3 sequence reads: CASSPTNEGLNTEAFF. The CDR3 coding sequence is TGTGCCAGCTCACCCACAAATGAGGGCCTGAACACTGAAGCTTTCTTT. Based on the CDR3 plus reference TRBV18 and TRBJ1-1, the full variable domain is NAGVMQNPRHLVRRRGQEARLRCSPMKGHSHVYWYRQLPEEGLKFMVYLQKENIIDESGMPKERFSAEFPKEGPSILRIQQVVRGDSAAYFCASSPTNEGLNTEAFFGQGTRLTVV.

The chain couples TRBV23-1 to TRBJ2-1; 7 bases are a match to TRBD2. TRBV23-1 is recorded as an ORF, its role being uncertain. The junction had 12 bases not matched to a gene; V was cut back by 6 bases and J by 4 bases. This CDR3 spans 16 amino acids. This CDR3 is CASSPPASGPYNEQFF. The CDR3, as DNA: TGCGCCAGCAGCCCCCCGGCTAGCGGACCGTACAATGAGCAGTTCTTC.

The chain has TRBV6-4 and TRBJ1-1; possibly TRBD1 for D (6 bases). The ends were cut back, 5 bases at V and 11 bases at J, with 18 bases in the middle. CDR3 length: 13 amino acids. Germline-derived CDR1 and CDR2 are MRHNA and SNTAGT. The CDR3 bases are TGTGCCAGCAGTCTCTACCCAGGGGTAAGCGCTTTCTTT. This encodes CASSLYPGVSAFF.

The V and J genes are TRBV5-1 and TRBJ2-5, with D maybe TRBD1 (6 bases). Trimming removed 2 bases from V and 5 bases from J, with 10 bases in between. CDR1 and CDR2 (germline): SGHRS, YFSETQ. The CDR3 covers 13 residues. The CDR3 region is CASSLPDRETQYF. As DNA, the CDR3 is TGCGCCAGCAGCTTACCTGACAGGGAGACCCAGTACTTC. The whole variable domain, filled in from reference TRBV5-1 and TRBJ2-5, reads KAGVTQTPRYLIKTRGQQVTLSCSPISGHRSVSWYQQTPGQGLQFLFEYFSETQRNKGNFPGRFSGRQFSNSRSEMNVSTLELGDSALYLCASSLPDRETQYFGPGTRLLVL.

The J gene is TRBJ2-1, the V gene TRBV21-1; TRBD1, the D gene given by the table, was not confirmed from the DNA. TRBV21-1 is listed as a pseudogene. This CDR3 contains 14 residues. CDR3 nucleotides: TGTGCCAGCAGCAGGAACGGGACAGGGGATGAGCAGTTCTTC. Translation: CASSRNGTGDEQFF.

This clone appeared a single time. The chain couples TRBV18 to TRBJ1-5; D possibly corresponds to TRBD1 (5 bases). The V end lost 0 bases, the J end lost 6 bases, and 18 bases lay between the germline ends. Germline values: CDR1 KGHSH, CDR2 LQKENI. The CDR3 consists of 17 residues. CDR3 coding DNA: TGTGCCAGCTCACCACCCGTACCCCAAGGGGATAGTCAGCCCCAGCATTTT. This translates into CASSPPVPQGDSQPQHF. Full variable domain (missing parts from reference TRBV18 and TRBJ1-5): NAGVMQNPRHLVRRRGQEARLRCSPMKGHSHVYWYRQLPEEGLKFMVYLQKENIIDESGMPKERFSAEFPKEGPSILRIQQVVRGDSAAYFCASSPPVPQGDSQPQHFGDGTRLSIL.

The CDR3 is CASSSGQATDVMNTEAFF. CDR3 DNA sequence: TGTGCCAGCTCATCGGGACAGGCGACCGATGTTATGAACACTGAAGCTTTCTTT. The V call is TRBV18, the J call TRBJ1-1, with TRBD1 matching over 8 bases. This CDR3 spans 18 amino acids. CDR1 is KGHSH, CDR2 LQKENI, per germline. With 5 bases clipped from V and 0 bases from J, the junction kept 14 bases outside the gene matches.

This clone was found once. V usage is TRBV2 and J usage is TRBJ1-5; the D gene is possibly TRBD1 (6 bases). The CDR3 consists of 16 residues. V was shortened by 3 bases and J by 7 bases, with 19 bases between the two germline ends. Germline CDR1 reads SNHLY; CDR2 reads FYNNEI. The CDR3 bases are TGTGCCAGCAGTGAGGGGGCAGGGGAAGCTCGGCAGCCCCAGCATTTT. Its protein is CASSEGAGEARQPQHF.

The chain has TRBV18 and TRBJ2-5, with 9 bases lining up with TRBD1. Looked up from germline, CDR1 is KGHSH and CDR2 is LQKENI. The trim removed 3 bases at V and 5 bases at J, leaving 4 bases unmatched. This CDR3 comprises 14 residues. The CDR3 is CASSPGQGGETQYF. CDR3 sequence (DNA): TGTGCCAGCTCACCGGGACAGGGAGGGGAGACCCAGTACTTC.

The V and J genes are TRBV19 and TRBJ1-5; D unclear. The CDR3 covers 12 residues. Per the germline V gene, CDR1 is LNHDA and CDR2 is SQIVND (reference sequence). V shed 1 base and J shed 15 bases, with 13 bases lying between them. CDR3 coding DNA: TGTGCCAGTAGTATAGGTGGAGGCAATGCGCATTTT. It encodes CASSIGGGNAHF.